Listed here is a single TCR beta chain. This entry comes from a study of blood T cell repertoires in COVID-19. Individuals drawn from around 25 US areas were roughly 18 to 95 years old. Participant-given clinical history determined each cohort assignment. Recovered status in Cohort 3 required two negative PCRs, clearance, or symptom resolution. The protocol was immunoSEQ multiplex PCR, while the TCRdb copy is restricted to in-frame clones and leaves out a portion. Of 150,000 or so clones listed, 65% to 90% are singletons. The germline V gene encodes CDR1 SNHLY and CDR2 FYNNEI. Trimming shortened V by 7 bases and J by 2 bases, and 16 bases separated the two germline ends. This CDR3 is built from 15 residues.

The chain uses TRBV2 and TRBJ2-3; maybe TRBD2 (7 bases). The receptor was isolated from a man aged 45-65 years who had recovered from COVID-19. The sample taken for sequencing was PBMCs or T cells enriched from blood (not recorded which). The CDR3 here is CASKAMGGATDTQYF. In DNA, the CDR3 is TGTGCCAGCAAAGCCATGGGGGGGGCCACAGATACGCAGTATTTT. Full variable domain (outside the CDR3, taken from reference TRBV2 and TRBJ2-3): EPEVTQTPSHQVTQMGQEVILRCVPISNHLYFYWYRQILGQKVEFLVSFYNNEISEKSEIFDDQFSVERPDGSNFTLKIRSTKLEDSAMYFCASKAMGGATDTQYFGPGTRLTVL.